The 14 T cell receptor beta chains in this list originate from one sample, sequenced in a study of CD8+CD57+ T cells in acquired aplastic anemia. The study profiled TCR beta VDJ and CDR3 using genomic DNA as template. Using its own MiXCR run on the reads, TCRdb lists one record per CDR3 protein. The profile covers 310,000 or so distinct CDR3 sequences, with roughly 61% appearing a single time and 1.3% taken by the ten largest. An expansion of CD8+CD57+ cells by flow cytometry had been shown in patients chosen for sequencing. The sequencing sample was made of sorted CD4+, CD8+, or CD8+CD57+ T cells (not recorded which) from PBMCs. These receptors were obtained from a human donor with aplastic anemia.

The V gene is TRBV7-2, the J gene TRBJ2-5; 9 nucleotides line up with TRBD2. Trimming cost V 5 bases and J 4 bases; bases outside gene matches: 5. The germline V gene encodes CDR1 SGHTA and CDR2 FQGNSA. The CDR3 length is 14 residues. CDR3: CASSPSGRRETQYF. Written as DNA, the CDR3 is TGTGCCAGCAGCCCGAGCGGGAGGAGAGAGACCCAGTACTTC.

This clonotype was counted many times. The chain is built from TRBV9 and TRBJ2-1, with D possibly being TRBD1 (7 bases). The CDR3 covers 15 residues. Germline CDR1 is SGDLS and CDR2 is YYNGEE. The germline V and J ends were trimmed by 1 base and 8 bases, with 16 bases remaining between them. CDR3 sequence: CASSVRQGLAYEQFF. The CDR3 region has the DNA TGTGCCAGCAGCGTACGACAGGGACTCGCGTATGAGCAGTTCTTC.

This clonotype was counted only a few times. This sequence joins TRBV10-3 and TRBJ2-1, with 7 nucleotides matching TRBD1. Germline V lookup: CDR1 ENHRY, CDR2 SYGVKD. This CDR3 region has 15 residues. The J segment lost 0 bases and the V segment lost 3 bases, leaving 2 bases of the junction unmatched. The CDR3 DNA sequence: TGTGCCATCAGTGACCGGGACAGCTCCTACAATGAGCAGTTCTTC. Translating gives CAISDRDSSYNEQFF.

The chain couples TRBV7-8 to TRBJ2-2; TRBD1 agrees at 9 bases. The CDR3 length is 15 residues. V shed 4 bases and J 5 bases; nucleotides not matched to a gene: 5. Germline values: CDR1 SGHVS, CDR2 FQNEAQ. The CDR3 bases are TGTGCCAGCAGCTCACAGGGGGCTAGTACCGGGGAGCTGTTTTTT. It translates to CASSSQGASTGELFF.

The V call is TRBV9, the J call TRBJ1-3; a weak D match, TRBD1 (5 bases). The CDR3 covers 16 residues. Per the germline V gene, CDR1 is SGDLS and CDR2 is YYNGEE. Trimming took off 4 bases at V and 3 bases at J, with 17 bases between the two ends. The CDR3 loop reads CASSSPWGGNGNTIYF. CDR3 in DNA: TGTGCCAGCAGCTCCCCTTGGGGGGGGAATGGAAACACCATATATTTT.

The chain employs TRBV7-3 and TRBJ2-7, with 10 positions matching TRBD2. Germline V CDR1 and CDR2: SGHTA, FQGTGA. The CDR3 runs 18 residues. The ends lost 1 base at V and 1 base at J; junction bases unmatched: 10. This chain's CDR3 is CASSLISGGTSVSYEQYF. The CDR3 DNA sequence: TGTGCCAGCAGCTTAATTAGCGGGGGGACTAGCGTTTCCTACGAGCAGTACTTC.

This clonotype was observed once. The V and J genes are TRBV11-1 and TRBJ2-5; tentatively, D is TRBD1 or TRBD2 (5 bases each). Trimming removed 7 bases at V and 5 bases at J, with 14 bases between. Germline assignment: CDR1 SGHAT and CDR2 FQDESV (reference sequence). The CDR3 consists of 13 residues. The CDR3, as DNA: TGTGCCAGCATCTACAAAAGGGACGAGACCCAGTACTTC. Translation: CASIYKRDETQYF. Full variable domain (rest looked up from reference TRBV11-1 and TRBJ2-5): EAEVAQSPRYKITEKSQAVAFWCDPISGHATLYWYRQILGQGPELLVQFQDESVVDDSQLPKDRFSAERLKGVDSTLKIQPAELGDSAMYLCASIYKRDETQYFGPGTRLLVL.

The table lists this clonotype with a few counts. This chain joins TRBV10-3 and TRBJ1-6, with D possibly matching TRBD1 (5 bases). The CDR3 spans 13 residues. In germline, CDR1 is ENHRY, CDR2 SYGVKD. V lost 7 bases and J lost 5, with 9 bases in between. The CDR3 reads CAINGQDNSPLHF. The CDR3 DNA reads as TGTGCCATCAATGGACAAGATAATTCACCCCTCCACTTT.

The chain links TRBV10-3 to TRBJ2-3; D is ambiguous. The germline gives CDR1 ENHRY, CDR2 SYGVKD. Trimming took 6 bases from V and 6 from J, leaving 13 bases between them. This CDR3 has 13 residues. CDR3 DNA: TGTGCCATCAGGCACCCAGCCCGGGATACGCAGTATTTT. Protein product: CAIRHPARDTQYF.

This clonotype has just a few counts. CDR3 residues: CASSESAGIGELFF. The DNA of the CDR3 is TGCGCCAGCAGTGAGTCAGCAGGGATCGGGGAGCTGTTTTTT. The rearrangement links TRBV10-2 to TRBJ2-2; D is possibly TRBD1 (5 bases). The ends were cut back, 0 bases at V and 7 bases at J, with 9 bases in the middle. Germline CDR1 and CDR2: WSHSY and SAAADI. CDR3 length: 14 amino acids.

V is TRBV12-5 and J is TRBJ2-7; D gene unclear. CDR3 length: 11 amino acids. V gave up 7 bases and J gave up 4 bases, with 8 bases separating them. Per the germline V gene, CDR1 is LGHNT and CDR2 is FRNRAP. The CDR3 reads CASADQYEQYF. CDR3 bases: TGTGCTAGTGCGGACCAGTACGAGCAGTACTTC.

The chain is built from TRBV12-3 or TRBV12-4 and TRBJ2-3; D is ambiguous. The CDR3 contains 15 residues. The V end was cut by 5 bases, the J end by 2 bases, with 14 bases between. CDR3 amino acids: CASSPKTAFTDTQYF. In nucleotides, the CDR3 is TGTGCCAGCAGTCCGAAGACGGCCTTCACAGATACGCAGTATTTT.

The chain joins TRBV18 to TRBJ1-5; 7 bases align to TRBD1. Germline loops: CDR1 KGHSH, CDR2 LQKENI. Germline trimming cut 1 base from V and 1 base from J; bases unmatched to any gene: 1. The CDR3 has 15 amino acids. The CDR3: CASSPQGASNQPQHF. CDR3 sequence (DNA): TGTGCCAGCTCACCACAGGGGGCGAGCAATCAGCCCCAGCATTTT.

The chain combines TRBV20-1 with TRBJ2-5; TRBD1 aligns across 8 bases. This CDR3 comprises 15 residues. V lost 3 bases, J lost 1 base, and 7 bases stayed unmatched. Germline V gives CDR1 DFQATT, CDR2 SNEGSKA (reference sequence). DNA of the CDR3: TGCAGTGCTAGCGCCGGTACAGGGGGCCAAGAGACCCAGTACTTC. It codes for CSASAGTGGQETQYF.